The entry that follows covers one TCR beta chain sequence. Its matching antigen is unknown. This sample was included in a study of T cell responses to AZD1222 COVID-19 vaccine. For the study at large: The study pooled second doses at about 4 or about 12 weeks. Findings and caveats of the study: Repertoires were obtained solely post-peak T cell response. Across spike, vaccine-associated CD4 TCRs were found, dominant at 160-218 and 743-854.

The CDR3 loop spans 18 amino acids. Germline CDR1 SGHAT, CDR2 FQNNGV. V shed 7 bases and J 5 bases; nucleotides not matched to a gene: 22. Measured with immunoSEQ multiplex PCR; TCRdb has only the in-frame clones, and not every one. The sample carries more than 100,000 clones, around 90% recorded once. The gene calls are TRBV11-2 and TRBJ2-7; TRBD1 matches at 8 bases. This TCR was recovered from an adult in good health. Specimen: peripheral blood, collected on day 0 of AZD1222 vaccination. CDR3 in DNA: TGTGCCAGCACCATTAGACCTATTCGACAGGGGACGAGGCACGAGCAGTACTTC. Protein: CASTIRPIRQGTRHEQYF.